The 2 T cell receptor beta chains presented below share a single source sample, sequenced in a study of cytomegalovirus exposure and HLA in healthy donors. The primer mix had 60 Vbeta and 13 Jbeta primers. Libraries were prepared by immunoSEQ multiplex PCR; TCRdb keeps only in-frame clonotypes and omits some of them. The sample includes 90,000 to 130,000 clones. The sample was PBMCs. The receptors here all came from a man under 40 in good health and CMV-seronegative.

This sequence joins TRBV2 and TRBJ2-7; tentative D call: TRBD2 (5 bases). Germline lookup yields CDR1 SNHLY and CDR2 FYNNEI. The V end lost 4 bases, the J end lost 6 bases, and 13 bases lay between the germline ends. This CDR3 contains 13 residues. The CDR3 coding sequence is TGTGCCAGCAGTGGCGGAGGTATAGCCGAGCAGTACTTC. It specifies CASSGGGIAEQYF.

The genes are TRBV2 and TRBJ1-1, with 8 bases identical to TRBD1. J was trimmed by 6 bases and V by 3 bases; bases with no gene match: 6. This CDR3 has 14 amino acids. Germline CDR1 reads SNHLY; CDR2 reads FYNNEI. The CDR3 bases are TGTGCCAGCAGTGATGGCAGGGGGCGATCTGAAGCTTTCTTT. Its protein product is CASSDGRGRSEAFF.